These 7 T cell receptor beta chains originate from one sample sequenced in a study of Japanese encephalitis immunity and Zika vaccine responses. Peptide pools at 1 ug/mL each stimulated CFSE-labeled PBMCs over an approximately six-day culture. Proliferating CD4 T cells were sorted unfixed as live CD56-CD19-CD16-CD3+CD4+ CFSE-low cells. One entry per CDR3 protein, called by TCRdb with MiXCR from the 5' RACE reads. This table holds 400 to 500 distinct CDR3 sequences, roughly 1.2% found once. The sequenced sample was antigen-activated CD4+ T cells from blood, cultured, obtained during a Zika inactivated vaccine study. The receptors here all came from an adult man who received an inactivated Zika virus vaccine.

This clonotype was seen more than once but under ten times. The chain carries TRBV12-3 or TRBV12-4 and TRBJ1-5, with a weak D call TRBD1 (6 bases). The CDR3 is made up of 18 amino acids. The V gene lost 5 bases and the J gene lost 7 bases, with 27 bases spanning the gap. CDR3 amino acids: CASSTREEGFGRGQPQHF. CDR3 nucleotide sequence: TGTGCCAGCAGTACCCGGGAAGAGGGCTTCGGAAGGGGGCAGCCCCAGCATTTT.

The chain is built from TRBV29-1 and TRBJ1-1; D not certain. V shed 4 bases and J shed 3 bases, with 9 bases lying between them. The CDR3 has 12 amino acids. Germline loops: CDR1 SQVTM, CDR2 ANQGSEA. CDR3 sequence reads: CSVGGGDTEAFF. The CDR3 DNA follows: TGCAGCGTTGGGGGTGGGGACACTGAAGCTTTCTTT.

Within the sample, this clonotype is large (0.1 to 1%). V usage is TRBV6-2 or TRBV6-3 and J usage is TRBJ2-2; 9 nucleotides match TRBD2. Germline CDR1 reads MNHEY; CDR2 reads SVGEGT. The CDR3 covers 15 residues. Trimming cost V 7 bases and J 7 bases; bases outside gene matches: 10. The DNA for the CDR3 is TGTGCCAGCAAGGATGCGGGGGGGCCCGGCGGGGAGCTGTTTTTT. It specifies CASKDAGGPGGELFF.

This clonotype is termed medium-sized (0.01 to 0.1%). CDR3 bases: TGCGCCAGCAGCCAAGCACCGCTTTATGGCTACACCTTC. This translates into CASSQAPLYGYTF. V usage is TRBV4-3 and J usage is TRBJ1-2; D ambiguous. The V and J ends lost 1 base and 5 bases respectively, with 8 bases between them. This CDR3 spans 13 amino acids. Looked up from germline, CDR1 is LGHNA and CDR2 is YSLEER.

This clonotype is large. V is TRBV7-6 and J is TRBJ2-2, with 8 nucleotides matching TRBD2. Germline V lookup: CDR1 SGHVS, CDR2 FNYEAQ. The CDR3 has 16 amino acids. The trim removed 5 bases at V and 0 bases at J, leaving 5 bases unmatched. CDR3 nucleotides: TGTGCCAGCAGCAACAGCGGGGGTCCGAACACCGGGGAGCTGTTTTTT. Amino acid sequence: CASSNSGGPNTGELFF. Full variable domain (outside the CDR3, taken from reference TRBV7-6 and TRBJ2-2): GAGVSQSPRYKVTKRGQDVALRCDPISGHVSLYWYRQALGQGPEFLTYFNYEAQQDKSGLPNDRFSAERPEGSISTLTIQRTEQRDSAMYRCASSNSGGPNTGELFFGEGSRLTVL.

This clonotype is hyperexpanded by share. This chain connects TRBV9 to TRBJ2-1; 7 positions agree with TRBD1. Germline V gene data show CDR1 as SGDLS and CDR2 as YYNGEE. With V trimmed by 4 bases and J by 1 base, 2 bases remained unmatched. The CDR3 is 14 amino acids. The CDR3 DNA is TGTGCCAGCAGCATGACAGGGTCCTACAATGAGCAGTTCTTC. Translation gives CASSMTGSYNEQFF. The whole variable domain, remainder taken from reference TRBV9 and TRBJ2-1, is DSGVTQTPKHLITATGQRVTLRCSPRSGDLSVYWYQQSLDQGLQFLIQYYNGEERAKGNILERFSAQQFPDLHSELNLSSLELGDSALYFCASSMTGSYNEQFFGPGTRLTVL.

By proportion, this clonotype is large. This sequence joins TRBV4-2 and TRBJ2-2, with TRBD2 identical over 10 bases. Germline V gives CDR1 LGHNA, CDR2 YNFKEQ. Trimming took 5 bases from V and 5 from J; bases not matched to a gene: 8. The CDR3 consists of 16 residues. This CDR3 reads CASSLAGGAGTGELFF. CDR3 coding DNA: TGTGCCAGCAGCTTAGCGGGGGGCGCCGGGACCGGGGAGCTGTTTTTT.